Below, 23 T cell receptor beta chains from the same sample are listed, as sequenced in a study of blood T cell repertoires in COVID-19. The repertoire was sequenced with immunoSEQ multiplex PCR; TCRdb's copy has only in-frame clones and lacks some. The sample has some 150,000 clones; 85% to 90% are singletons. Sequenced: peripheral blood. Receptors originate from a human donor in a cohort sampled during active COVID-19.

Of note for this clone: Other DNA variants within this sample encode the same CDR3. The chain combines TRBV5-1 with TRBJ2-5; tentatively, D is TRBD1 (5 bases). V was cut by 4 bases and J by 4 bases, with 8 bases left in between. The length of the CDR3 is 12 residues. Germline CDR1 and CDR2: SGHRS and YFSETQ. The chain's CDR3 is CASSTQGETQYF. The CDR3 DNA follows: TGCGCCAGCAGCACGCAGGGAGAGACCCAGTACTTC.

This clone is a singleton in its sample. The J gene is TRBJ2-1, the V gene TRBV6-4, with 15 bases aligning to TRBD2. There are 18 residues in the CDR3. CDR1 is MRHNA, CDR2 SNTAGT, per germline. V trimming: 0 bases; J trimming: 10 bases; junction bases outside the gene matches: 10. The CDR3 is CASSDSGTSGRSVREQFF. In DNA, the CDR3 is TGTGCCAGCAGTGACTCGGGGACTAGCGGGAGGTCGGTAAGGGAGCAGTTCTTC.

The rearrangement uses TRBV9 and TRBJ2-1; weak D call: TRBD2 (6 bases). CDR1 SGDLS and CDR2 YYNGEE come from the germline V gene. V dropped 10 bases and J dropped 9 bases, with 20 bases sitting between them. The length of the CDR3 is 13 residues. CDR3 DNA sequence: TGTGCCGGGAGCTTTGACGGAGGGAGTGAGCAGTTCTTC. Protein product: CAGSFDGGSEQFF.

Here the CDR3 reads CARESGVSTDTQYF. The CDR3 nucleotides read TGTGCCCGCGAGAGCGGGGTCAGCACAGATACGCAGTATTTT. The V and J genes are TRBV27 and TRBJ2-3, with 7 bases lining up with TRBD2. V shed 11 bases, J shed 0 bases, and the junction held 8 bases outside the gene matches. The CDR3 is 14 residues long. The germline CDR1 and CDR2 sequences are MNHEY and SMNVEV (reference sequence).

The genes are TRBV9 and TRBJ1-2; the D gene is possibly TRBD1 (6 bases). Trimming took 0 bases from V and 6 from J, leaving 18 bases between them. CDR3 length equals 16 residues. Germline V gene lookup returns CDR1 SGDLS and CDR2 YYNGEE. The DNA for the CDR3 is TGTGCCAGCAGCGTAGCGTCGACAGGCTTCTGGGATGGCTACACCTTC. It codes for CASSVASTGFWDGYTF.

The chain is built from TRBV11-1 and TRBJ2-7; D possibly corresponds to TRBD2 (6 bases). Germline V gene sequence: CDR1 SGHAT, CDR2 FQDESV (reference sequence). Trimming stripped 5 bases from V and 4 bases from J, with 9 bases between. This CDR3 region has 12 residues. The CDR3 sequence: CASSKGGYEQYF. The CDR3 DNA sequence: TGTGCCAGCAGCAAGGGAGGTTACGAGCAGTACTTC.

The V gene is TRBV5-1, the J gene TRBJ2-5, with 9 bases fitting TRBD1. Germline assignment: CDR1 SGHRS and CDR2 YFSETQ. There are 16 residues in the CDR3. The V segment lost 4 bases and the J segment 1 base; nucleotides outside the gene matches: 8. The CDR3 sequence: CASSVRTGAAQETQYF. CDR3 bases: TGCGCCAGCAGCGTCCGGACAGGGGCCGCCCAAGAGACCCAGTACTTC.

V gene TRBV9 combines with J gene TRBJ2-5; 8 nucleotides line up with TRBD1. The V gene's germline CDR1 is SGDLS and CDR2 YYNGEE. Trimming cost V 3 bases and J 1 base; bases outside gene matches: 5. The CDR3 loop spans 15 amino acids. The CDR3 region has the DNA TGTGCCAGCAGCGCAGGAGACAGGGGCCAAGAGACCCAGTACTTC. Protein product: CASSAGDRGQETQYF. The full variable domain, its missing parts supplied by reference TRBV9 and TRBJ2-5, is DSGVTQTPKHLITATGQRVTLRCSPRSGDLSVYWYQQSLDQGLQFLIQYYNGEERAKGNILERFSAQQFPDLHSELNLSSLELGDSALYFCASSAGDRGQETQYFGPGTRLLVL.

This sequence joins TRBV7-6 and TRBJ2-1; 14 bases map to TRBD2. CDR1 and CDR2 from the germline V gene are SGHVS and FNYEAQ. The CDR3 runs 18 residues. V lost 5 bases and J lost 7; bases outside the gene matches: 13. As DNA, the CDR3 is TGTGCCAGCAGCACTTGGCCGGGACTAGCGGGAGTGGGGAATGAGCAGTTCTTC. As protein: CASSTWPGLAGVGNEQFF.

The chain carries TRBV2 and TRBJ1-4; weak D call: TRBD1 (6 bases). Germline V gene sequence: CDR1 SNHLY, CDR2 FYNNEI. Trimming stripped 2 bases from V and 7 bases from J, with 17 bases between. The CDR3 runs to 16 residues. The CDR3 protein is CASSEPGHMVGEKLFF. DNA of the CDR3: TGTGCCAGCAGTGAACCGGGACATATGGTCGGTGAAAAACTGTTTTTT.

The J gene is TRBJ2-1, the V gene TRBV15, with 7 bases aligning to TRBD2. J was trimmed by 6 bases and V by 5 bases; bases with no gene match: 10. Germline V gene sequence: CDR1 LNHNV, CDR2 YYDKDF (reference sequence). This CDR3 is 15 amino acids long. In nucleotides, the CDR3 is TGTGCCACCAGCTACCCTGGGTCTAGCGGCAATGAGCAGTTCTTC. Amino acids: CATSYPGSSGNEQFF.

This CDR3 is CASSLRGHEQYF. The CDR3, as DNA: TGCGCCAGCAGCTTGCGTGGGCACGAGCAGTACTTC. The chain carries TRBV5-1 and TRBJ2-7; no reliable D call. The CDR3 length is 12 residues. CDR1 and CDR2 (germline): SGHRS, YFSETQ. Trimming left V 1 base short and J 5 bases short, with 7 bases between.

The chain is built from TRBV6-6 and TRBJ1-4; 7 positions agree with TRBD1. Trimming took 6 bases from V and 3 from J; bases not matched to a gene: 4. Germline assignment: CDR1 MNHNY and CDR2 SVGAGI (reference sequence). CDR3 length: 14 residues. The CDR3 region is CASSPRGANEKLFF. Here the CDR3 DNA reads TGTGCCAGCAGCCCCAGGGGGGCTAATGAAAAACTGTTTTTT.

This chain joins TRBV30 and TRBJ1-3; possible D gene TRBD1, 6 bases. V was pared by 1 base and J by 7 bases, with 26 bases between. Germline V gene data show CDR1 as GTSNPN and CDR2 as SVGIG (reference sequence). The length of the CDR3 is 18 residues. The CDR3 sequence: CAWSGFSYSLGHTNTIYF. The CDR3 coding sequence is TGTGCCTGGAGTGGATTCTCCTATTCTCTGGGACATACGAACACCATATATTTT.

The V and J genes are TRBV5-4 and TRBJ2-7; TRBD1 matches 7 bases. Losses at the gene ends were 0 bases for V and 3 bases for J; bases not matched to a gene: 12. The germline V gene encodes CDR1 SGHNT and CDR2 YYREEE (reference sequence). There are 17 residues in the CDR3. As DNA, the CDR3 is TGTGCCAGCAGCTTGGGGACAACAGGGGCACATTACTACGAGCAGTACTTC. It translates to CASSLGTTGAHYYEQYF.

The chain has TRBV7-8 and TRBJ1-5; D might be TRBD1 (6 bases). Germline V lookup: CDR1 SGHVS, CDR2 FQNEAQ. The ends were cut back, 5 bases at V and 1 base at J, with 15 bases in the middle. The CDR3 spans 16 residues. CDR3 DNA sequence: TGTGCCAGCAGCCGTGTAGGGGACAACAGCAATCAGCCCCAGCATTTT. Amino acids: CASSRVGDNSNQPQHF.

The chain is built from TRBV12-3 or TRBV12-4 and TRBJ1-2, with 7 bases fitting TRBD1. The CDR3 consists of 12 residues. After removal of 6 bases from V and 6 bases from J, the junction contained 4 bases not matched to a gene. CDR3 bases: TGTGCCAGCAGCTTAACAGGGGATGGCTACACCTTC. Translated: CASSLTGDGYTF.

The V gene is TRBV6-2 or TRBV6-3, the J gene TRBJ1-5, with D unresolved. The ends were cut back, 6 bases at V and 8 bases at J, with 8 bases in the middle. This CDR3 has 11 residues. CDR1 and CDR2 from the germline V gene are MNHEY and SVGEGT. CDR3 in amino acids: CASSSGEPQHF. Here the CDR3 DNA reads TGTGCCAGCAGCTCCGGGGAGCCCCAGCATTTT.

This clone came up a few times. The chain carries TRBV15 and TRBJ2-7, with D perhaps TRBD1 (7 bases). The CDR3 covers 17 residues. The germline V and J ends were trimmed by 6 bases and 2 bases, with 23 bases remaining between them. Germline CDR1 is LNHNV and CDR2 is YYDKDF (reference sequence). The CDR3 sequence: CATSTGAGGPTPYEQYF. The DNA for the CDR3 is TGTGCCACCAGTACAGGGGCCGGGGGACCGACGCCCTACGAGCAGTACTTC.

The chain uses TRBV19 and TRBJ1-1; D perhaps matches TRBD1 (6 bases). CDR3 size: 15 residues. Germline V gives CDR1 LNHDA, CDR2 SQIVND (reference sequence). The V end was cut by 3 bases, the J end by 8 bases, with 19 bases between. For the CDR3, the DNA is TGTGCCAGTAGTATTTCGGACAGACCGTTCACGGAAGCTTTCTTT. As protein: CASSISDRPFTEAFF.

The chain is built from TRBV7-2 and TRBJ2-3; 8 bases line up with TRBD2. Per germline, CDR1 SGHTA and CDR2 FQGNSA. The ends lost 5 bases at V and 4 bases at J; junction bases unmatched: 11. This CDR3 region has 16 residues. The DNA of the CDR3 is TGTGCCAGCAGCGTCGCCGGGACTAGGATCCCAGATACGCAGTATTTT. This translates into CASSVAGTRIPDTQYF.

V usage is TRBV6-5 and J usage is TRBJ2-5; 13 positions agree with TRBD2. The CDR3 is 15 amino acids. The V segment lost 5 bases and the J segment 3 bases; nucleotides outside the gene matches: 3. Germline loops: CDR1 MNHEY, CDR2 SVGAGI. CDR3 in amino acids: CASSLGTSGKETQYF. In nucleotides, the CDR3 is TGTGCCAGCAGTCTAGGGACTAGCGGGAAAGAGACCCAGTACTTC.

The chain recombines TRBV10-2 with TRBJ2-3, with 7 bases that match TRBD1. This CDR3 has 13 amino acids. Per germline, CDR1 WSHSY and CDR2 SAAADI. V lost 8 bases, J lost 3 bases, and 5 bases stayed unmatched. The CDR3 sequence is CASRQGGTDTQYF. CDR3 coding DNA: TGCGCCAGCCGACAGGGTGGTACAGATACGCAGTATTTT.